Shown below are 18 T cell receptor beta chains from a single sample sequenced in a study of tumor-infiltrating lymphocytes in primary liver carcinoma. The tissue used was unsorted bulk material of 20-30 mg. RNA and DNA were co-extracted from it with the AllPrep DNA/RNA mini kit. Total RNA (approximately 500 ng) served as template for TCR beta cDNA synthesis primed by a constant-region primer. ARM-PCR was slightly modified, and three nested multiplex PCR rounds with it gave rise to the TCR beta libraries. With TRBV1-TRBV30 forward primers and a C-beta reverse primer, the first two PCR rounds were run for approximately 10 cycles each. TCRdb re-called the multiplex PCR reads with MiXCR, one entry per CDR3 protein. The sample lists 90,000 to 110,000 distinct CDR3 sequences; approximately 82% were seen once. The sample consisted of liver tumor tissue from sampling region 3. The subset here: tumor region T3, left-lateral pole. Receptors were obtained from a middle-aged man with primary liver carcinoma and hepatitis B virus infection.

The V call is TRBV6-5, the J call TRBJ2-7; the match to TRBD1 covers 7 bases. With 5 bases clipped from V and 12 bases from J, the junction kept 16 bases outside the gene matches. The CDR3 contains 14 residues. Germline CDR1 is MNHEY and CDR2 is SVGAGI. The chain's CDR3 is CASSARGGGYKRYF. As DNA, the CDR3 is TGTGCCAGCAGTGCTCGAGGGGGCGGGTACAAGCGGTACTTC.

With regard to this clonotype: This CDR3 fails to terminate in the conserved phenylalanine or tryptophan, so it likely reflects a read error. The rearrangement joins TRBV28 to TRBJ1-4, with 10 bases matching TRBD1. The germline CDR1 and CDR2 sequences are MDHEN and SYDVKM. This CDR3 region has 17 residues. Unmatched junction bases numbered 16, after V lost 5 bases and J lost 10 bases. CDR3 in DNA: TGTGCCAGCAGTCACCGGGACAGGGGTCCTGCTCTCGTAAAACTGTTTGTT. Encoded protein: CASSHRDRGPALVKLFV.

With regard to this clonotype: Since the CDR3 does not end with the conserved phenylalanine or tryptophan, this likely comes from a read error. The rearrangement joins TRBV29-1 to TRBJ2-7; 7 bases are shared with TRBD1. The junction had 17 bases not matched to a gene; V was cut back by 6 bases and J by 3 bases. This CDR3 has 16 amino acids. Germline V gene data show CDR1 as SQVTM and CDR2 as ANQGSEA. The DNA for the CDR3 is TGCAGCGTCGACCTGTCGGGGACAGTAGGAAGCTACGAGCAGTACCTC. This encodes CSVDLSGTVGSYEQYL.

About this clonotype itself: Since no conserved phenylalanine or tryptophan closes the CDR3, a read error is the likely cause. This CDR3 reads CASSLDRGRLHEQYL. CDR3 sequence (DNA): TGTGCCAGCAGTTTAGACAGGGGGCGCCTTCACGAGCAGTACCTC. The chain recombines TRBV28 with TRBJ2-7; TRBD1 aligns across 10 bases. The CDR3 is made up of 15 amino acids. The V segment lost 2 bases and the J segment 5 bases; nucleotides outside the gene matches: 6. CDR1 is MDHEN, CDR2 SYDVKM, per germline.

This chain connects TRBV6-5 to TRBJ2-5, with 8 bases matching TRBD1. This CDR3 has 15 residues. Germline lookup yields CDR1 MNHEY and CDR2 SVGAGI. The ends lost 5 bases at V and 3 bases at J; junction bases unmatched: 8. The DNA for the CDR3 is TGTGCCAGCAGTGAGACAGGGGCAGGTGAAGAGACCCAGTACTTC. Translation gives CASSETGAGEETQYF.

For the CDR3, the DNA is TGTACTAGCAGTTTAGCGCTTTATGGGCAAAGGGGGACAGTGGATACGCAGTATTTT. Amino acids: CTSSLALYGQRGTVDTQYF. The V call is TRBV12-3 or TRBV12-4, the J call TRBJ2-3; TRBD1 might be the D (7 bases). This CDR3 spans 19 amino acids.

This clonotype was observed a few times. This likely comes from a read error, as the CDR3 has no conserved phenylalanine or tryptophan at its end. The V call is TRBV5-4, the J call TRBJ2-5; 8 bases fit TRBD2. Germline V lookup: CDR1 SGHNT, CDR2 YYREEE (reference sequence). The CDR3 covers 13 residues. V shed 8 bases and J 4 bases; nucleotides not matched to a gene: 7. Here the CDR3 DNA reads TGTGCCAGTAGCCCGACTAGCGTAGAGACCCAGTACTTA. It is translated as CASSPTSVETQYL.

As regards this clonotype: One end of the junction is discordant with germline, which a read error may explain. DNA for the CDR3: TGTGCCAACAGCCGAGGATACATAGATACGCAGTGTTTT. Translating gives CANSRGYIDTQCF. V and J are TRBV14 and TRBJ2-3; D unresolved. The CDR3 totals 13 residues. CDR1 is SGHDN and CDR2 is FVKESK in the germline V gene.

Details on this clonotype: The junction does not match germline at one end; this may be a read error. The chain couples TRBV4-1 to TRBJ2-1, with unresolved D. Germline CDR1 reads MGHRA; CDR2 reads YSYEKL. The CDR3 length is 11 residues. The CDR3 DNA reads TGTGCCAGGAGCCAAAGTAGCGAGCAGTTCTTC. Translated: CARSQSSEQFF.

Turning to this clonotype: A junction boundary mismatches the germline segment, possibly from a read error. This chain uses TRBV28 with TRBJ2-5; 8 nucleotides line up with TRBD1. This CDR3 has 14 amino acids. Germline-derived CDR1 and CDR2 are MDHEN and SYDVKM. The CDR3 DNA reads TGTGCTAGCACGCCGGACAGGGTGGTAGAGACCCGGTACTTC. Amino acids: CASTPDRVVETRYF.

On this clonotype itself: This may be a read error, as it is one base from a much larger clone. V usage is TRBV28 and J usage is TRBJ2-6; D not certain. Germline values: CDR1 MDHEN, CDR2 SYDVKM. The CDR3 is 16 amino acids. The CDR3 nucleotides are TGTGCCAGCAGTTCCACAGACATCTCTGGGACCAACGTCCTGACTTTC. Amino acids: CASSSTDISGTNVLTF. Full variable domain (outside the CDR3, taken from reference TRBV28 and TRBJ2-6): DVKVTQSSRYLVKRTGEKVFLECVQDMDHENMFWYRQDPGLGLRLIYFSYDVKMKEKGDIPEGYSVSREKKERFSLILESASTNQTSMYLCASSSTDISGTNVLTFGAGSRLTVL.

This chain uses TRBV5-5 with TRBJ2-5, with D tentatively TRBD2 (6 bases). This CDR3 region has 14 residues. Germline CDR1 reads SGHKS; CDR2 reads YYEKEE (reference sequence). The DNA for the CDR3 is TGTACCATCGGCTCGAAGACTAGGGGAGAGACCCAGTACTTC. Protein product: CTIGSKTRGETQYF.

Of note for this clonotype: The conserved final phenylalanine or tryptophan is absent from the CDR3, which likely points to a read error. V gene TRBV6-2 or TRBV6-3 combines with J gene TRBJ2-1, with D unclear. The CDR3 length is 14 residues. Looked up from germline, CDR1 is MNHEY and CDR2 is SVGEGT. CDR3 protein: CASSLQGIYNEQFL. The CDR3 DNA is TGTGCCAGCAGCTTGCAAGGGATCTACAATGAACAGTTCCTC.

This rearrangement joins TRBV11-2 to TRBJ2-7; TRBD1 agrees at 7 bases. The CDR3 consists of 15 residues. The ends lost 10 bases at V and 10 bases at J; junction bases unmatched: 22. Germline assignment: CDR1 SGHAT and CDR2 FQNNGV. CDR3 sequence reads: CANSRSATGSHEQYF. In DNA, the CDR3 is TGTGCCAATAGCCGTTCTGCGACAGGGAGCCATGAACAGTACTTC.

Note on this clonotype: An end of the junction does not agree with germline; a read error may underlie this. The chain carries TRBV6-5 and TRBJ1-1; D unresolved. The CDR3 spans 16 residues. Germline V gene sequence: CDR1 MNHEY, CDR2 SVGAGI. CDR3 loop: CASCYSVGVMNSEAFF. The DNA of the CDR3 is TGTGCCAGCTGTTACTCGGTCGGGGTAATGAACAGTGAAGCTTTCTTT.

On this clonotype: The junction does not match germline at one end; this may be a read error. The chain uses TRBV5-4 and TRBJ2-7, with TRBD1 matching over 7 bases. The CDR3 is 14 amino acids. The V gene's germline CDR1 is SGHNT and CDR2 YYREEE (reference sequence). This chain's CDR3 is CASSLGQDDYEQYF. The CDR3 DNA reads as TGTGCCAGTAGCTTAGGACAGGATGACTACGAGCAGTACTTC. The whole variable domain, remainder taken from reference TRBV5-4 and TRBJ2-7, is ETGVTQSPTHLIKTRGQQVTLRCSSQSGHNTVSWYQQALGQGPQFIFQYYREEENGRGNFPPRFSGLQFPNYSSELNVNALELDDSALYLCASSLGQDDYEQYFGPGTRLTVT.

For this clonotype: Relative to the germline gene, one junction end is altered; a read error may explain this. The gene calls are TRBV11-2 and TRBJ2-2; D may be TRBD1 (6 bases). Germline lookup yields CDR1 SGHAT and CDR2 FQNNGV. The CDR3 covers 17 residues. This chain's CDR3 is CASNLDHLGRDTRELFF. The CDR3 coding sequence is TGTGCCAGCAACTTAGATCATCTGGGTAGGGACACCCGGGAGCTGTTTTTT.

Comments on this clonotype: The conserved phenylalanine or tryptophan is not found at the CDR3 terminus, so this likely reflects a read error. The genes are TRBV28 and TRBJ1-1, with 7 bases matching TRBD1. CDR3 length: 14 amino acids. Germline V gene sequence: CDR1 MDHEN, CDR2 SYDVKM. The CDR3 DNA reads TGTGCCAGCAGGCGACAGGGCTCATACACTGTAGCTTTCTAT. The encoded protein is CASRRQGSYTVAFY.